The text below deals with one TCR beta chain. What it recognizes is unknown. V lost 6 bases to trimming and J lost 8 bases, with 16 bases between them. The germline CDR1 and CDR2 sequences are LNHDA and SQIVND (reference sequence). The CDR3 is made up of 13 amino acids. This sample was included in a study of radiation and T cells in renal cell carcinoma. Points from the study as a whole: Only small tumor regions of 0.8 to 1 g were sampled. Dominant CDR3 motifs were more common in irradiated tumors than controls. Top 100 clonotypes averaged approximately 50% in irradiated versus about 43% in nephrectomy-only tumors.

Treatment specified: treatment-naive control, cytoreductive nephrectomy. Control tumors came from a handful of females and 11 males, aged roughly 40 to 82. The repertoire was sequenced with immunoSEQ multiplex PCR; TCRdb's copy has only in-frame clones and lacks some. The sample contains around 16,000 clones, roughly three fifths of which appear only once. The TCR originated in a man in his fifties or sixties with renal cell carcinoma. The material sequenced was tumor tissue, taken from a patient whose treatment was nephrectomy without radiotherapy. The chain combines TRBV19 with TRBJ1-1; no clear D. As DNA, the CDR3 is TGTGCCAGTAGGTCGCCGCCTCTGGGGGAAGCTTTCTTT. It yields the protein CASRSPPLGEAFF.